This paragraph covers one TCR beta chain sequence. Antigen unknown. CDR3 length: 14 residues. Germline CDR1 reads SQVTM; CDR2 reads ANQGSEA. V was clipped by 7 bases and J by 4 bases, with 17 bases between them. The data stem from a study of cytomegalovirus exposure and HLA in healthy donors. Study results and caveats: It was reported in a later analysis that an Asian-associated ancestry cluster showed fewer N-insertions than the approximately 690-donor mean. Within an earlier analysis, most TCR beta V segments proved productive either about 87% or about 30% of the time. Accurate HLA-A and HLA-B prediction from TCR beta sequences was reported for most subjects. More than 150 TCR beta chains were listed as cytomegalovirus-associated.

The PCR had 60 Vbeta and 13 Jbeta primers. Using immunoSEQ multiplex PCR, the repertoire was profiled, and TCRdb retains in-frame clones only, with some absent. The sample shows under 200,000 clones, roughly 80% of them seen only once. Sequencing was carried out using PBMCs. The chain recombines TRBV29-1 with TRBJ2-1; D is uncertain. This clonotype was obtained from a man aged 35 to 55 in good health and CMV-seronegative. Here the CDR3 reads CSALETSGYNEQFF. In DNA, the CDR3 is TGCAGCGCCCTAGAAACCTCCGGTTACAATGAGCAGTTCTTC.